This is a list of T cell receptor beta chains from one sample in a study of cytomegalovirus exposure and HLA in healthy donors. Profiling relied on immunoSEQ multiplex PCR, and the TCRdb table lists in-frame clones only, not all of them. The table records about 140,000 clones, around three quarters of them present only once. The material sequenced was PBMCs. Receptor source: a man aged 25-45 years in good health. Each CDR3 is given with its conserved first and last residue. The size of a clone is reported for some rows only, either as once, few or many, or as a class for expanded clones.

size: .
V: TRBV7-6
J: TRBJ2-1
CDR3: CASSDLSGTSGSLLYNEQFF

size: .
V: TRBV27
J: TRBJ2-1
CDR3: CASSLWREGEQFF

size: .
V: TRBV9
J: TRBJ1-3
CDR3: CASSVDHGGFSGNTIYF

size: .
V: TRBV28
J: TRBJ1-1
CDR3: CATNDAGTGWTEAFF

size: few
V: TRBV4-1
J: TRBJ2-7
CDR3: CASSRTGGTTYEQYF

size: .
V: TRBV2
J: TRBJ1-2
CDR3: CASPPEGAGGYTF

size: .
V: TRBV27
J: .
CDR3: CASSLPSSGRDEQYF

size: many
V: TRBV28
J: TRBJ2-1
CDR3: CASSFQASGNNEQFF

size: once
V: TRBV28
J: TRBJ1-4
CDR3: CASGTIATNEKLFF

size: once
V: TRBV20-1
J: TRBJ2-1
CDR3: CSAKPGEGQFF

size: few
V: TRBV6-1
J: TRBJ1-1
CDR3: CASSLDSQDTEAFF

size: .
V: TRBV30
J: TRBJ2-5
CDR3: CAWGHLPQAQYF

size: .
V: TRBV28
J: TRBJ2-7
CDR3: CASIADPSYEQYF

size: .
V: TRBV25-1
J: TRBJ2-5
CDR3: CASSDPGDRQETQYF

size: .
V: TRBV2
J: TRBJ2-1
CDR3: CASTIDRGDYNEQFF

size: .
V: TRBV27
J: TRBJ2-1
CDR3: CASSPMNGSSYNEQFF

size: .
V: TRBV6-5
J: TRBJ2-7
CDR3: CASSQRGGRDEQYF

size: .
V: TRBV11-2
J: TRBJ2-5
CDR3: CASSRVFKETQYF

size: few
V: TRBV13
J: TRBJ2-1
CDR3: CASSLLTSDEQFF